These 3 T cell receptor beta chains were sequenced from one sample in a study of cytomegalovirus exposure and HLA in healthy donors. The study ran its PCR with 60 Vbeta and 13 Jbeta primers. Profiling relied on immunoSEQ multiplex PCR, and the TCRdb table lists in-frame clones only, not all of them. The data show under 200,000 clones, with about 68% seen just once and around 2.5% held by the top ten. The source material was PBMCs. Source of these receptors: a female donor in good health and CMV-seronegative.

This chain links TRBV7-2 with TRBJ2-7; the match to TRBD2 covers 9 bases. CDR3 size: 14 residues. Germline-derived CDR1 and CDR2 are SGHTA and FQGNSA. The J segment lost 2 bases and the V segment lost 5 bases, leaving 4 bases of the junction unmatched. The chain's CDR3 is CASSETSGPYEQYF. DNA for the CDR3: TGTGCCAGCAGCGAGACTAGCGGACCCTACGAGCAGTACTTC. The variable domain in full, completed from reference TRBV7-2 and TRBJ2-7, reads GAGVSQSPSNKVTEKGKDVELRCDPISGHTALYWYRQSLGQGLEFLIYFQGNSAPDKSGLPSDRFSAERTGGSVSTLTIQRTQQEDSAVYLCASSETSGPYEQYFGPGTRLTVT.

The genes are TRBV4-3 and TRBJ2-1, with unresolved D. V shed 3 bases and J shed 5 bases, with 5 bases lying between them. The CDR3 extends over 12 amino acids. CDR1 and CDR2 (germline): LGHNA, YSLEER. Written as DNA, the CDR3 is TGCGCCAGCAGCCACCAGGACAATGAGCAGTTCTTC. It specifies CASSHQDNEQFF.

The J gene is TRBJ2-1, the V gene TRBV7-3, with 8 nucleotides matching TRBD2. The CDR3 contains 17 residues. Germline CDR1 and CDR2: SGHTA and FQGTGA. V lost 3 bases to trimming and J lost 6 bases; unmatched junction nucleotides: 13. CDR3 DNA sequence: TGTGCCAGCAGCTTTTCCGGAAGCGGGAGTGGTAGCAATGAGCAGTTCTTC. Protein product: CASSFSGSGSGSNEQFF.